The entry that follows covers one T cell receptor (beta chain) sequence. This specimen belongs to a study of T cell responses to AZD1222 COVID-19 vaccine. Sequencing used immunoSEQ multiplex PCR; TCRdb keeps in-frame clones, though not all of them. The sample holds fewer than 90,000 clones, just over 90% seen once. V was shortened by 0 bases and J by 5 bases, with 9 bases between the two germline ends. This CDR3 contains 13 residues. Germline V lookup: CDR1 SGHRS, CDR2 YFSETQ. The TCR sequence derives from an adult who received the AZD1222 COVID-19 vaccine. Sequenced material: peripheral blood, taken 28 days after the second AZD1222 dose. V usage is TRBV5-1 and J usage is TRBJ2-7; D gene unclear. The CDR3 region is CASSLERADEQYF. The CDR3, as DNA: TGCGCCAGCAGCTTGGAAAGGGCCGACGAGCAGTACTTC. The full variable domain, with the rest looked up from reference TRBV5-1 and TRBJ2-7, is KAGVTQTPRYLIKTRGQQVTLSCSPISGHRSVSWYQQTPGQGLQFLFEYFSETQRNKGNFPGRFSGRQFSNSRSEMNVSTLELGDSALYLCASSLERADEQYFGPGTRLTVT.